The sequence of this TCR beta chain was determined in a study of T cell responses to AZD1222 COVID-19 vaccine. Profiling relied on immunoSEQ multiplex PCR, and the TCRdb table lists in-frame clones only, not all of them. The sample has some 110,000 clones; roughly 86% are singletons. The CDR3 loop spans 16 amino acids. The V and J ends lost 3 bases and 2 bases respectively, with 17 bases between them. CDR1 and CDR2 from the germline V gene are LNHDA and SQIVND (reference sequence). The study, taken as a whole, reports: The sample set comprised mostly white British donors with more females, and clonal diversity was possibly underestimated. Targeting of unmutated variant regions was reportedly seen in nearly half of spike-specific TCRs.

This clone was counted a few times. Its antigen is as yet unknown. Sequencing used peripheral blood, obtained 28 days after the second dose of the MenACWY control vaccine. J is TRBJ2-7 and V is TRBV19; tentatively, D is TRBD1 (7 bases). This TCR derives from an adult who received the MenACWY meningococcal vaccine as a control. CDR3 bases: TGTGCCAGTAGTATCAAGGAGGGGGCGGCACCCTACGAGCAGTACTTC. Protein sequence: CASSIKEGAAPYEQYF.